This T cell receptor beta chain comes out of a study of shared clonotypes between healthy human individuals. Whole-study findings and limits: Rarefaction showed sorted-subset sequencing was incomplete despite large depth.

Assay execution proceeded at the deep level. Method: immunoSEQ multiplex PCR; TCRdb's copy keeps in-frame clones and lacks some. Of about 2.2 million clones listed, just under 95% are singletons. Cells designated naive CD8 were CD45RO-negative and were positively selected for CCR7, with terminally differentiated effector memory CD45RA+ cells excluded. On this clone itself: The antigen remains unidentified.

Sequences were obtained from naive CD8+ T cells from PBMCs. The receptor comes from a man younger than 30 in good health. Some clones in this sample may be carry-over from other donors' samples.

This CDR3 is CASSSASGTSSYNEQFF. The CDR3 DNA reads TGTGCCAGCAGCTCGGCTAGCGGGACCTCCTCCTACAATGAGCAGTTCTTC. The chain combines TRBV7-9 with TRBJ2-1; the match to TRBD2 covers 9 bases. The germline V gene encodes CDR1 SEHNR and CDR2 FQNEAQ (reference sequence). The CDR3 spans 17 residues. Losses at the gene ends were 4 bases for V and 0 bases for J; bases not matched to a gene: 7.